The subject of this entry is one TCR beta chain. The target antigen is unknown. This sample is part of a study of PD-1 blockade in mismatch repair-deficient tumors. Time point: 10-day in vitro stimulation with candidate neoantigen peptide 4. This CDR3 region has 14 residues. Trimming took off 5 bases at V and 6 bases at J, with 14 bases between the two ends. Germline values: CDR1 LNHDA, CDR2 SQIVND (reference sequence). Measured with immunoSEQ multiplex PCR; TCRdb has only the in-frame clones, and not every one. The table records roughly 13,000 clones, around 84% of them present only once. The V and J genes are TRBV19 and TRBJ2-1; D not certain. The sequencing used cells cultured in vitro, collected from a patient treated with pembrolizumab. The TCR originated in an adult with mismatch repair-deficient cancer. CDR3 sequence reads: CASSSRALRNEQFF. DNA of the CDR3: TGTGCCAGTAGTTCAAGGGCGCTACGCAATGAGCAGTTCTTC.